These 22 T cell receptor beta chains originate from one sample sequenced in a study of tumor-infiltrating lymphocytes in oesophageal squamous cell carcinoma (dated by TCRdb to about 2016). Library construction relied on PCR. This sample was sequenced with an Illumina HiSeq 1500. TCRdb passed the public sequencing reads through fastp at Q25 and MiXCR, retaining productive beta sequences. Entries that share a CDR3 protein sequence are merged under the most common genes and DNA. The sample table contains some 14,000 distinct CDR3 sequences; only one count was recorded for around 50% of them. Clones ranked in the top ten supply around 17% of the sample. Source material: esophageal tumor tissue. The receptors originated from a male donor with esophageal squamous cell carcinoma.

This rearrangement joins TRBV7-2 to TRBJ1-2; no clear D gene. V was pared by 4 bases and J by 6 bases, with 15 bases between. This CDR3 has 14 amino acids. CDR1 is SGHTA and CDR2 is FQGNSA in the germline V gene. The CDR3, as DNA: TGTGCCAGCAGCTCGAGTAGTGGGATGGATGGCTACACCTTC. Residues: CASSSSSGMDGYTF.

A note on this clonotype: The conserved closing phenylalanine or tryptophan is absent in this CDR3, likely reflecting a read error. The DNA is left out, because the CDR3 cannot be placed on it with certainty; the CDR3 is given as TCRdb lists it. The rearrangement joins TRBV7-6 to TRBJ2-3; the listed D gene, TRBD2, was not tested against the DNA. CDR1 SGHVS and CDR2 FNYEAQ come from the germline V gene. Including both end residues, the CDR3 is 15 amino acids long. This CDR3 reads CASSLDTGYEQYFGP.

V usage is TRBV5-5 and J usage is TRBJ1-1; 7 bases map to TRBD1. The ends lost 5 bases at V and 1 base at J; junction bases unmatched: 8. Germline loops: CDR1 SGHKS, CDR2 YYEKEE (reference sequence). This CDR3 spans 15 amino acids. CDR3 in amino acids: CASSYSGQENTEAFF. The DNA of the CDR3 is TGTGCCAGCAGTTACTCTGGACAGGAGAACACTGAAGCTTTCTTT. The full variable domain, with the rest looked up from reference TRBV5-5 and TRBJ1-1, is DAGVTQSPTHLIKTRGQQVTLRCSPISGHKSVSWYQQVLGQGPQFIFQYYEKEERGRGNFPDRFSARQFPNYSSELNVNALLLGDSALYLCASSYSGQENTEAFFGQGTRLTVV.

This clonotype was recorded many times. This chain connects TRBV12-3 or TRBV12-4 to TRBJ1-1, with 12 bases matching TRBD1. The junction had 6 bases not matched to a gene; V was cut back by 5 bases and J by 5 bases. The CDR3 is made up of 15 amino acids. The CDR3 region is CASSAPGQGATEAFF. As DNA, the CDR3 is TGTGCCAGCAGTGCCCCGGGACAGGGGGCGACTGAAGCTTTCTTT.

V gene TRBV6-2 or TRBV6-3 combines with J gene TRBJ2-1, with D maybe TRBD2 (5 bases). The J call is doubtful: the DNA matches TRBJ2-7 better. The CDR3 loop spans 14 amino acids. The V gene's germline CDR1 is MNHEY and CDR2 SVGEGT. In nucleotides, the CDR3 is TGTGCCAGCAGGGGCGGGCTAGATGATAGCGAGCAGTACTTC. This encodes CASRGGLDDSEQYF.

This clonotype was seen more than once but under ten times. The gene calls are TRBV7-2 and TRBJ2-5, with D possibly being TRBD2 (6 bases). The DNA end lines up better with TRBJ2-1; the J call may be wrong. Germline CDR1 is SGHTA and CDR2 is FQGNSA. The CDR3 is 13 residues long. DNA for the CDR3: TGTGCCAGCAGCTCGGGGGTTTCCCATGAGCAGTTCTTC. Its translation: CASSSGVSHEQFF.

Many counts were recorded for this clonotype. An end of the junction does not agree with germline; a read error may underlie this. V usage is TRBV7-7 and J usage is TRBJ2-7; D may be TRBD1 or TRBD2 (5 bases each). This CDR3 is 14 amino acids long. Germline V gene data show CDR1 as SSHAT and CDR2 as FNYEAQ (reference sequence). Here the CDR3 DNA reads TGTGCTAGCAGCTTAGGTAGAGGGGCAAACGAGCAGTACTTC. It translates to CASSLGRGANEQYF.

This clonotype has a single count. Since the CDR3 does not end with the conserved phenylalanine or tryptophan, this likely comes from a read error. Because the CDR3's place on the DNA is in doubt, the DNA is left out and the CDR3 is given as listed by TCRdb. The chain carries TRBV11-2 and TRBJ2-6; the D segment call TRBD1 is taken from the table without a DNA check. Germline assignment: CDR1 SGHAT and CDR2 FQNNGV. From its first to its last residue, the CDR3 has 11 amino acids. The CDR3 spells CASSFLPRTAS.

This clonotype was counted many times. A read error may explain this, as a much larger clone is one base away. V and J are TRBV6-2 or TRBV6-3 and TRBJ2-1; the D gene is possibly TRBD2 (5 bases). The last part of the DNA fits TRBJ2-7 better; the J call may be wrong. From germline, CDR1 is MNHEY and CDR2 SVGEGT. This CDR3 spans 15 amino acids. The chain's CDR3 is CASSYNEGSYNEQYF. In DNA, the CDR3 is TGTGCCAGCAGTTACAATGAGGGCTCGTACAATGAGCAGTACTTC.

This CDR3 is CASSEGAPGGGETQYF. The CDR3 region has the DNA TGTGCCAGCAGTGAAGGGGCCCCGGGGGGTGGAGAGACCCAGTACTTC. The chain uses TRBV6-1 and TRBJ2-5; TRBD2 agrees at 7 bases. V lost 1 base, J lost 4 bases, and 9 bases stayed unmatched. CDR1 and CDR2 from the germline V gene are MNHNS and SASEGT. This CDR3 spans 16 amino acids.

This clonotype was seen more than once but under ten times. The CDR3 DNA is TGTGCCAGCAGCCTCGCGGGACAGGGGGTAAATGAGCAGTTCTTC. Translation gives CASSLAGQGVNEQFF. J is TRBJ2-6 and V is TRBV7-2; the match to TRBD1 covers 11 bases. The J call is doubtful: the DNA matches TRBJ2-1 better. CDR1 and CDR2 (germline): SGHTA, FQGNSA. CDR3 length: 15 residues.

The sample holds many counts of this clonotype. This rearrangement joins TRBV24-1 to TRBJ2-7, with a weak D call TRBD2 (6 bases). The CDR3 length is 14 residues. From germline, CDR1 is KGHDR and CDR2 SFDVKD. V was pared by 5 bases and J by 7 bases, with 17 bases between. CDR3 residues: CATSVPGVVDEQYF. The CDR3 coding sequence is TGTGCCACCAGTGTTCCGGGAGTAGTCGATGAGCAGTACTTC.

This chain joins TRBV5-5 and TRBJ1-4; possibly TRBD1 for D (5 bases). CDR3 length: 11 residues. CDR1 and CDR2 (germline): SGHKS, YYEKEE (reference sequence). V was shortened by 4 bases and J by 15 bases, with 13 bases between the two germline ends. CDR3 coding DNA: TGTGCCAGCAGCGGGCGGGACCGTTTGTTTTTT. Translating gives CASSGRDRLFF.

This clonotype has just a few counts. The J gene is TRBJ2-1, the V gene TRBV7-3; 7 bases fit TRBD2. V lost 5 bases and J lost 8; bases outside the gene matches: 6. Germline-derived CDR1 and CDR2 are SGHTA and FQGTGA. The CDR3 is 13 amino acids. The CDR3 spells CASSVSREDEQFF. The CDR3 nucleotides read TGTGCCAGCAGCGTCTCCCGGGAGGATGAGCAGTTCTTC.

The sample holds many counts of this clonotype. The chain is built from TRBV4-3 and TRBJ2-2; TRBD2 agrees at 12 bases. V shed 1 base, J shed 4 bases, and the junction held 7 bases outside the gene matches. Per germline, CDR1 LGHNA and CDR2 YSLEER. This CDR3 comprises 18 residues. The CDR3 bases are TGCGCCAGCAGCCAAGCACCGGCTAGCGGGAGGGGCACCGGGGAGCTGTTTTTT. Its translation: CASSQAPASGRGTGELFF.

This rearrangement joins TRBV20-1 to TRBJ2-1; D remains unclear. Near its end, the DNA agrees better with TRBJ2-7, so the J call may be wrong. Germline values: CDR1 DFQATT, CDR2 SNEGSKA (reference sequence). The CDR3 length is 12 residues. The CDR3 spells CSARENIYEQYF. For the CDR3, the DNA is TGCAGTGCTAGAGAGAACATCTACGAGCAGTACTTC.

A few counts support this clonotype. The J gene is TRBJ2-1, the V gene TRBV10-2, with D maybe TRBD1 (6 bases). Gene TRBJ2-5 matches the end of the DNA better, so the J call may be wrong. The CDR3 is made up of 15 amino acids. Germline CDR1 is WSHSY and CDR2 is SAAADI. CDR3 in DNA: TGCGCCAGCAGTGAGTCGACCAGGGGTAGAGAGACCCAGTACTTC. This sequence encodes CASSESTRGRETQYF.

This clonotype was detected only once. This chain connects TRBV7-2 to TRBJ1-5; a weak D match, TRBD1 (6 bases). V gave up 7 bases and J gave up 6 bases, with 13 bases separating them. CDR3 length: 13 amino acids. Per germline, CDR1 SGHTA and CDR2 FQGNSA. CDR3 residues: CASIYRAGQPQHF. The CDR3 DNA is TGTGCCAGCATCTACAGGGCAGGTCAGCCCCAGCATTTT.

In this sample, this clonotype turned up a few times. The V and J genes are TRBV7-6 and TRBJ2-7; TRBD2 matches at 7 bases. TRBJ2-5 matches the DNA end more closely, so the J call is doubtful. Looked up from germline, CDR1 is SGHVS and CDR2 is FNYEAQ. This CDR3 has 13 amino acids. The CDR3 DNA is TGTGCCAGCAGTAGTGGGGGGGGAGAGACCCAGTACTTC. It codes for CASSSGGGETQYF.

This clonotype was observed once. This is likely a read error, given that the CDR3 carries no conserved phenylalanine or tryptophan at its end. The limits of the CDR3 on the DNA are not certain, so only TCRdb's listed CDR3 is given. The chain carries TRBV10-2 and TRBJ2-6; the table's D call TRBD1 went unverified against the DNA. With termini counted, the CDR3 has 17 amino acids. Germline V gives CDR1 WSHSY, CDR2 SAAADI. The CDR3 protein is CASSESRQLMETQFFGA.

This chain connects TRBV11-1 to TRBJ2-1, with D possibly being TRBD1 or TRBD2 (6 bases each). The J call is in doubt because the DNA end fits TRBJ2-5 better. The CDR3 runs to 15 residues. Looked up from germline, CDR1 is SGHAT and CDR2 is FQDESV (reference sequence). The CDR3 protein is CASSRIGGGKETQYF. In nucleotides, the CDR3 is TGTGCCAGCAGCAGAATCGGGGGCGGAAAAGAGACCCAGTACTTC.

The gene calls are TRBV7-1 and TRBJ2-1; 8 nucleotides agree with TRBD1. TRBV7-1 is recorded as an ORF, its role being uncertain. J was trimmed by 4 bases and V by 6 bases; bases with no gene match: 2. The CDR3 consists of 13 residues. As DNA, the CDR3 is TGTGCCAGCAGACGACAGGGGTACAATGAGCAGTTCTTC. This sequence encodes CASRRQGYNEQFF.